Below, one TCR beta chain is given with its context. Its antigen is unidentified. The data are from a study of T cell responses to AZD1222 COVID-19 vaccine. Data came from immunoSEQ multiplex PCR; TCRdb stores just in-frame clones and leaves some out. The data contain around 120,000 clones, around 88% of them singletons. Notes on the study in general: Across spike, vaccine-associated CD4 TCRs were found, dominant at 160-218 and 743-854. Seropositivity was recorded at baseline in only a handful of AZD1222 recipients. None of the repertoires were sampled until the peak T cell response had passed.

Germline V gene data show CDR1 as SGHNT and CDR2 as YYREEE (reference sequence). Deletions cut 1 base from V and 0 bases from J, with 12 bases between. This CDR3 contains 16 residues. This sequence was found in an adult in good health. The chain recombines TRBV5-4 with TRBJ2-3, with D possibly TRBD2 on 5 matching bases. The sequenced sample was peripheral blood, obtained on day 0 of MenACWY control vaccination. This chain's CDR3 is CASSLRRATSTDTQYF. The CDR3 DNA is TGTGCCAGCAGCTTGAGGCGGGCGACTAGCACAGATACGCAGTATTTT.